Listed below are T cell receptor beta chains from one sample, sequenced in a study of T cell responses to AZD1222 COVID-19 vaccine. Libraries were prepared by immunoSEQ multiplex PCR; TCRdb keeps only in-frame clonotypes and omits some of them. Found here are 120,000 or so clones, 80% to 95% of them singletons; the top ten hold about 1.1%. The sample was peripheral blood, taken on day 0 of AZD1222 vaccination. The receptors stem from an adult in good health. Each CDR3 is given with its conserved first and last residue. The order of the fields is D gene, J gene, clone size, V gene, CDR3 DNA, CDR3 protein. A D gene is named only where the DNA matches it firmly. Clone size is stated in some rows and not others, as once, few, many or a class when expanded.

. TRBJ1-5 once TRBV5-1 TGCGCCAGCAGCCCGCAGGGGCCCAATCAGCCCCAGCATTTT CASSPQGPNQPQHF
TRBD1 TRBJ1-2 . TRBV9 TGTGCCAGCAGCCTGACAGGGGGCGCAGGATATGGCTACACCTTC CASSLTGGAGYGYTF
. TRBJ2-3 . TRBV27 TGTGCCAGCAGTTTATTCGGCGGCGCTGACGCTCCAGATACGCAGTATTTT CASSLFGGADAPDTQYF
. TRBJ1-5 . TRBV19 TGTGCCAGTAGTATAAGGCGGAGGGATCTTTCTAATCAGCCCCAGCATTTT CASSIRRRDLSNQPQHF
. TRBJ2-1 once TRBV28 TGTGCCAGCAGTTTACTGTACAATGAGCAGTTCTTC CASSLLYNEQFF
TRBD2 TRBJ2-3 . TRBV24-1 TGTGCCACCAGAGCGGGAGGCCCCACAGATACGCAGTATTTT CATRAGGPTDTQYF
TRBD1 TRBJ1-2 once TRBV19 TGTGCCAGTAGGCCCGGGACAGGGAGTATTTATGGCTACACCTTC CASRPGTGSIYGYTF
. TRBJ1-1 . TRBV27 TGTGCCAGCAGTTTATTTACGGGGGCCACTGAAGCTTTCTTT CASSLFTGATEAFF
. TRBJ2-5 . TRBV2 TGTGCCAGCAGTGCACGGCTTCTAGAGACCCAGTACTTC CASSARLLETQYF
TRBD1 TRBJ2-7 . TRBV6-5 TGTGCCAGCAGTTACACCGGACAGGGCCCCTACGAGCAGTACTTC CASSYTGQGPYEQYF
. TRBJ2-1 . TRBV5-1 TGCGCCAGCAGCTTGCAATCCGGGAGCTCCTACAATGAGCAGTTCTTC CASSLQSGSSYNEQFF
. TRBJ1-6 . TRBV6-1 TGTGCCAGCAGTGAATATACGGGTTTACCCCTCCACTTT CASSEYTGLPLHF
TRBD1 TRBJ2-5 . TRBV18 TGTGCCAGCTCACCATTCCCGGGACAGGGGTCTCAAGAGACCCAGTACTTC CASSPFPGQGSQETQYF